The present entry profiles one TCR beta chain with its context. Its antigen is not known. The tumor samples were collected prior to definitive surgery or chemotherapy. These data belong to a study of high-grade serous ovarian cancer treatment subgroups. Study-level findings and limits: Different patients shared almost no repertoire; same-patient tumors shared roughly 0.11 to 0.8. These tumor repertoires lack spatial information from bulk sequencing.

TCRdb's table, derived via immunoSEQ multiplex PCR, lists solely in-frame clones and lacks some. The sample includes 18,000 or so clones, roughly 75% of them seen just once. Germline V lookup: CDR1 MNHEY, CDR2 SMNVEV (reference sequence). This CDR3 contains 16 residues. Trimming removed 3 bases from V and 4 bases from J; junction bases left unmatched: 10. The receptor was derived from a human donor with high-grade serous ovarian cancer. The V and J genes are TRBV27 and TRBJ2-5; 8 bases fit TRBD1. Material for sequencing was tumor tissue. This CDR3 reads CASSLLTGTGRETQYF. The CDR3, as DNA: TGTGCCAGCAGTTTGTTGACGGGGACAGGTAGAGAGACCCAGTACTTC.